These 27 T cell receptor beta chains came from one sample sequenced in a study of blood T cells in healthy people across ages. The second PCR ran roughly 6 to 11 cycles with a sample-barcoded 5' primer and J-beta primers. From the 5' RACE reads, TCRdb called clonotypes with MiXCR, one entry per CDR3 protein. The sample contains around 1.5 million distinct CDR3 sequences, 42% of which appear only once. The material sequenced was blood. Receptors originate from a woman aged 18-29 years in good health.

J is TRBJ1-1 and V is TRBV5-5; tentative D call: TRBD1 (6 bases). The CDR3 contains 16 residues. Germline assignment: CDR1 SGHKS and CDR2 YYEKEE (reference sequence). The V end lost 0 bases, the J end lost 1 base, and 13 bases lay between the germline ends. The CDR3: CASSLAPGHPNTEAFF. CDR3 nucleotide sequence: TGTGCCAGCAGCTTGGCCCCGGGACACCCGAACACTGAAGCTTTCTTT.

In its sample, this clonotype was seen a few times. This chain links TRBV20-1 with TRBJ2-4; 14 nucleotides align to TRBD2. Germline lookup yields CDR1 DFQATT and CDR2 SNEGSKA (reference sequence). J lost 1 base, V lost 6 bases, and 8 bases had no gene match. CDR3 length: 17 residues. The DNA for the CDR3 is TGCAGTGCCAGACTAGCGGGAGGGCCGGGGGCCAAAAACATTCAGTACTTC. It codes for CSARLAGGPGAKNIQYF.

The chain is built from TRBV7-2 and TRBJ2-5; 10 positions agree with TRBD2. This CDR3 has 17 residues. The J segment lost 0 bases and the V segment lost 1 base, leaving 5 bases of the junction unmatched. Germline V lookup: CDR1 SGHTA, CDR2 FQGNSA. CDR3 DNA: TGTGCCAGCAGCTTAGTTGCTAGCGGGGGATACCAAGAGACCCAGTACTTC. Residues: CASSLVASGGYQETQYF.

This clonotype was counted between two and nine times. The J gene is TRBJ2-1, the V gene TRBV7-2, with D possibly being TRBD2 (5 bases). In germline, CDR1 is SGHTA, CDR2 FQGNSA. CDR3 length equals 14 residues. Trimming took off 3 bases at V and 7 bases at J, with 13 bases between the two ends. The CDR3 protein is CASSLPGGRNEQFF. The CDR3, as DNA: TGTGCCAGCAGCTTGCCCGGCGGGCGGAATGAGCAGTTCTTC.

This clonotype was detected only once. The chain has TRBV14 and TRBJ2-1; a weak D match, TRBD2 (6 bases). Germline loops: CDR1 SGHDN, CDR2 FVKESK. Trimming stripped 4 bases from V and 13 bases from J, with 23 bases between. CDR3 size: 15 residues. CDR3 protein: CASSPLQGLKETQFF. The CDR3 bases are TGTGCCAGCAGCCCCCTCCAGGGACTGAAAGAGACCCAGTTCTTC.

The chain joins TRBV5-1 to TRBJ2-1; D not resolved. The V gene lost 4 bases and the J gene lost 4 bases, with 15 bases spanning the gap. The CDR3 has 15 residues. The germline gives CDR1 SGHRS, CDR2 YFSETQ. CDR3 DNA sequence: TGCGCCAGCAGCATCCTGGGCTCAGATTACAATGAGCAGTTCTTC. This codes for CASSILGSDYNEQFF. Full variable domain (missing parts from reference TRBV5-1 and TRBJ2-1): KAGVTQTPRYLIKTRGQQVTLSCSPISGHRSVSWYQQTPGQGLQFLFEYFSETQRNKGNFPGRFSGRQFSNSRSEMNVSTLELGDSALYLCASSILGSDYNEQFFGPGTRLTVL.

The gene calls are TRBV4-1 and TRBJ1-2; D unresolved. In germline, CDR1 is MGHRA, CDR2 YSYEKL. This CDR3 is built from 18 residues. Trimming shortened V by 0 bases and J by 3 bases, and 20 bases separated the two germline ends. CDR3 in amino acids: CASSQDPGPGGGYYGYTF. Here the CDR3 DNA reads TGCGCCAGCAGCCAAGACCCCGGACCGGGAGGAGGGTACTATGGCTACACCTTC.

This clonotype has more than one count but fewer than ten. The V and J genes are TRBV6-5 and TRBJ1-1; possible D gene TRBD1, 5 bases. Between the trimmed V and J ends, which lost 0 bases and 1 base, there was a span of 12 bases. The CDR3 has 16 amino acids. CDR1 and CDR2 from the germline V gene are MNHEY and SVGAGI. CDR3 nucleotide sequence: TGTGCCAGCAGTTACTCCTCCCAGGGCCCGAACACTGAAGCTTTCTTT. As protein: CASSYSSQGPNTEAFF.

This clonotype was seen only a few times. The chain links TRBV4-1 to TRBJ2-5, with TRBD2 identical over 9 bases. Losses at the gene ends were 4 bases for V and 3 bases for J; bases not matched to a gene: 9. CDR1 and CDR2 (germline): MGHRA, YSYEKL. The CDR3 covers 16 residues. The CDR3: CASSLEAGGAKETQYF. DNA of the CDR3: TGCGCCAGCAGCCTAGAGGCGGGAGGGGCCAAAGAGACCCAGTACTTC.

The chain carries TRBV7-6 and TRBJ2-6, with TRBD1 matching 11 bases. Germline loops: CDR1 SGHVS, CDR2 FNYEAQ. The ends lost 1 base at V and 4 bases at J; junction bases unmatched: 9. The CDR3 has 19 amino acids. The CDR3 DNA sequence: TGTGCCAGCAGCTTAGGAATCGGACAGGGGGCGGTCGGGGCCAACGTCCTGACTTTC. Its translation is CASSLGIGQGAVGANVLTF. Looking up the rest from reference TRBV7-6 and TRBJ2-6 gives the full variable domain: GAGVSQSPRYKVTKRGQDVALRCDPISGHVSLYWYRQALGQGPEFLTYFNYEAQQDKSGLPNDRFSAERPEGSISTLTIQRTEQRDSAMYRCASSLGIGQGAVGANVLTFGAGSRLTVL.

This clonotype was found a few times. The rearrangement joins TRBV30 to TRBJ2-1, with D uncertain. CDR3 size: 10 residues. The V gene's germline CDR1 is GTSNPN and CDR2 SVGIG (reference sequence). The V gene lost 7 bases and the J gene lost 6 bases, with 7 bases spanning the gap. CDR3 protein: CAFLGNEQFF. For the CDR3, the DNA is TGTGCCTTCCTCGGCAATGAGCAGTTCTTC.

The chain carries TRBV6-2 or TRBV6-3 and TRBJ2-5, with D possibly matching TRBD2 (5 bases). Between the trimmed V and J ends, which lost 4 bases and 5 bases, there was a span of 17 bases. The CDR3 consists of 15 residues. The germline gives CDR1 MNHEY, CDR2 SVGEGT. In DNA form, the CDR3 reads TGTGCCAGCAGTTCGGGGTTTGTTGGGGATGAGACCCAGTACTTC. Translation gives CASSSGFVGDETQYF.

The chain has TRBV14 and TRBJ2-5; unclear D gene. The V gene lost 3 bases and the J gene lost 11 bases, with 13 bases spanning the gap. Germline assignment: CDR1 SGHDN and CDR2 FVKESK. The CDR3 runs to 12 residues. The CDR3 DNA reads as TGTGCCAGCAGCCATACGGCGTATGAGCAGTACTTC. Its protein is CASSHTAYEQYF.

The V call is TRBV20-1, the J call TRBJ2-7, with 9 bases identical to TRBD1. CDR1 and CDR2 from the germline V gene are DFQATT and SNEGSKA (reference sequence). CDR3 length equals 16 residues. V was clipped by 2 bases and J by 2 bases; unmatched bases: 10. CDR3 residues: CSARTVGQGTPYEQYF. The CDR3 nucleotides are TGCAGTGCTAGAACGGTGGGACAGGGAACCCCCTACGAGCAGTACTTC.

The rearrangement joins TRBV20-1 to TRBJ2-5, with D perhaps assigned TRBD1 or TRBD2 (6 bases each). Germline V gene sequence: CDR1 DFQATT, CDR2 SNEGSKA (reference sequence). The V and J ends lost 3 bases and 0 bases respectively, with 17 bases between them. This CDR3 region has 16 residues. The CDR3 loop reads CSARLGPGAYQETQYF. As DNA, the CDR3 is TGCAGTGCTAGGTTGGGTCCGGGGGCGTACCAAGAGACCCAGTACTTC.

The chain recombines TRBV30 with TRBJ2-4; D assignment may be TRBD1 or TRBD2 (6 bases each). The end of the DNA fits TRBJ2-7 better, so the J call may be wrong. This CDR3 spans 15 amino acids. Germline values: CDR1 GTSNPN, CDR2 SVGIG (reference sequence). In nucleotides, the CDR3 is TGTGCCTGGGGGAAAATGGGGGGCGGCACCTACGAGCAGTACTTC. This translates into CAWGKMGGGTYEQYF.

J is TRBJ2-5 and V is TRBV7-9, with 7 nucleotides matching TRBD2. Germline loops: CDR1 SEHNR, CDR2 FQNEAQ (reference sequence). V lost 7 bases to trimming and J lost 9 bases; unmatched junction nucleotides: 14. The CDR3 has 14 residues. The CDR3 here is CASTAGYSNQPQYF. Here the CDR3 DNA reads TGTGCCAGCACAGCGGGATATAGCAATCAGCCCCAGTACTTC. Full variable domain (outside the CDR3, taken from reference TRBV7-9 and TRBJ2-5): DTGVSQNPRHKITKRGQNVTFRCDPISEHNRLYWYRQTLGQGPEFLTYFQNEAQLEKSRLLSDRFSAERPKGSFSTLEIQRTEQGDSAMYLCASTAGYSNQPQYFGPGTRLLVL.

Comments on this clonotype: The germline gene is not matched at one end of the junction; a read error may be the cause. The chain combines TRBV7-2 with TRBJ2-5; tentative D call: TRBD2 (6 bases). The J call may be mistaken, given a closer DNA end match to TRBJ2-7. Germline V gene sequence: CDR1 SGHTA, CDR2 FQGNSA. The CDR3 loop spans 15 amino acids. The CDR3 sequence: CASSTLGGDSSEQYF. The CDR3 DNA reads TGCGCCAGCAGCACCCTGGGGGGAGATTCCTCCGAGCAGTACTTC.

V and J are TRBV12-3 or TRBV12-4 and TRBJ2-1; 11 bases line up with TRBD2. With V trimmed by 5 bases and J by 8 bases, 8 bases remained unmatched. The CDR3 is made up of 15 amino acids. The chain's CDR3 is CASSLRLAGLDEQFF. Written as DNA, the CDR3 is TGTGCCAGCAGTCTGAGACTAGCGGGATTGGATGAGCAGTTCTTC.

The chain recombines TRBV2 with TRBJ2-1; 8 bases map to TRBD2. Germline V gene data show CDR1 as SNHLY and CDR2 as FYNNEI. The CDR3 has 14 residues. The V segment lost 7 bases and the J segment 5 bases; nucleotides outside the gene matches: 7. Here the CDR3 DNA reads TGTGCCAGCATCAGCGGGAGTTCCCACAATGAGCAGTTCTTC. Amino acids: CASISGSSHNEQFF.

This clonotype was detected only a few times. The chain has TRBV6-5 and TRBJ2-5, with a weak D call TRBD2 (5 bases). CDR3 size: 15 residues. Germline loops: CDR1 MNHEY, CDR2 SVGAGI. Deletions cut 8 bases from V and 1 base from J, with 17 bases between. CDR3 in amino acids: CASSPRGFGQETQYF. CDR3 DNA sequence: TGTGCCAGCTCCCCCAGAGGGTTTGGCCAAGAGACCCAGTACTTC.

Regarding this clonotype: A much more abundant neighbour one base away suggests this may be a read error. The genes are TRBV10-3 and TRBJ2-1, with D perhaps being TRBD1 or TRBD2 (5 bases each). The assigned J gene may be wrong: the sequence end matches TRBJ2-7 better. The CDR3 has 13 amino acids. The germline gives CDR1 ENHRY, CDR2 SYGVKD. The DNA of the CDR3 is TGTGCCATCACCCCGGGACCCAACAATGAGCAGTACTTC. This gives the protein CAITPGPNNEQYF.

Here the CDR3 reads CASSTRTPGTDTQYF. In nucleotides, the CDR3 is TGTGCCAGCAGTACCCGGACGCCCGGCACAGATACGCAGTATTTT. The V and J genes are TRBV2 and TRBJ2-3; D ambiguous. Per the germline V gene, CDR1 is SNHLY and CDR2 is FYNNEI. V was cut by 5 bases and J by 1 base, with 13 bases left in between. The CDR3 is 15 amino acids.

The V gene is TRBV20-1, the J gene TRBJ2-1, with 11 bases that match TRBD2. The CDR3 covers 16 residues. Germline values: CDR1 DFQATT, CDR2 SNEGSKA (reference sequence). The junction had 13 bases not matched to a gene; V was cut back by 7 bases and J by 5 bases. CDR3 DNA: TGCAGTGTATGGGTTAGCGGGGGGGGACTGGACAATGAGCAGTTCTTC. It encodes CSVWVSGGGLDNEQFF.

This clonotype has more than one count but fewer than ten. This chain joins TRBV20-1 and TRBJ2-3; D tentatively reads TRBD1 or TRBD2 (6 bases each). The CDR3 has 14 residues. Germline CDR1 reads DFQATT; CDR2 reads SNEGSKA (reference sequence). The V and J ends lost 5 bases and 0 bases respectively, with 12 bases between them. The CDR3 sequence is CSAAGGTSTDTQYF. Written as DNA, the CDR3 is TGCAGTGCTGCCGGGGGCACTAGCACAGATACGCAGTATTTT.

The chain has TRBV5-1 and TRBJ1-6; 7 positions match TRBD1. V lost 4 bases, J lost 9 bases, and 7 bases stayed unmatched. This CDR3 contains 14 residues. In germline, CDR1 is SGHRS, CDR2 YFSETQ. CDR3 sequence: CASSREGGSSPLHF. The CDR3 nucleotides read TGCGCCAGCAGCCGGGAAGGGGGCTCTTCACCCCTCCACTTT.

This clonotype was found a few times. The rearrangement links TRBV27 to TRBJ2-7; possibly TRBD1 for D (7 bases). Germline V gives CDR1 MNHEY, CDR2 SMNVEV (reference sequence). The length of the CDR3 is 14 residues. The V gene lost 8 bases and the J gene lost 0 bases, with 14 bases spanning the gap. The CDR3 reads CASAGGLSSYEQYF. The CDR3 nucleotides are TGTGCCAGCGCAGGGGGACTGAGCTCCTACGAGCAGTACTTC.